Here is one T cell receptor beta chain with its context. These data are taken from a study of technical replicates of blood from a handful of donors. V lost 4 bases and J 3 bases, leaving 10 bases between the germline ends. Germline V CDR1 and CDR2: MNHNS, SASEGT. CDR3 length: 13 residues. Measured with immunoSEQ multiplex PCR; TCRdb has only the in-frame clones, and not every one. The top ten clones hold over 0.25% of a sample with tens of thousands of clones, 94% of them seen once. The sequence derives from a human donor in good health. V is TRBV6-1 and J is TRBJ2-7, with D tentatively TRBD1 (6 bases). Sample: T cells isolated from PBMCs. The CDR3 DNA sequence: TGTGCCAGCAGTGCGGAGACAGGCTACGAGCAGTACTTC. It specifies CASSAETGYEQYF.